This TCR beta chain was found in a study of blood T cell repertoires in COVID-19. Study overall: Donors in the United States, Italy and Spain gave samples during acute or convalescent COVID-19. In each case, the material was cDNA or gDNA derived from T cells, B-cell-depleted T cells, or PBMCs.

Per the original data handling: Amplification of reference gene primers was used by the study to estimate nucleated cell counts. Assay used: immunoSEQ multiplex PCR; TCRdb lists only in-frame clones, some missing. V and J calls plus clone size are reproduced from that table; the DNA served to infer D and trimming. Of roughly 150,000 clones listed, about 86% were seen once; the top ten hold approximately 10%. Sequencing used peripheral blood. The origin of this receptor is an older man with active or convalescent COVID-19.

CDR3 in amino acids: CSVRGQRGTANTGELFF. The CDR3 nucleotides are TGCAGCGTGAGGGGGCAGCGGGGGACCGCGAACACCGGGGAGCTGTTTTTT. This chain links TRBV29-1 with TRBJ2-2; perhaps TRBD2 as D (8 bases). This CDR3 is 17 amino acids long. The germline gives CDR1 SQVTM, CDR2 ANQGSEA. Trimming shortened V by 6 bases and J by 0 bases, and 20 bases separated the two germline ends.